The sequence of this T cell receptor beta chain was determined in a study of blood T cell repertoires in COVID-19. Study at large: COVID-19 samples collected from the United States, Italy and Spain covered acute and convalescent phases. The analysed material was cDNA or gDNA that came from T cells, B-cell-depleted T cells, or PBMCs.

In the original workflow: Reference gene primers were amplified, and this amplification served to estimate nucleated cell counts. Repertoires were generated with immunoSEQ multiplex PCR, while TCRdb's copy carries only in-frame clones and drops some. Clonal size and the V and J genes are those of that table, whereas D and trimming came from the DNA. This repertoire shows around 250,000 clones, roughly 88% found once; its top ten account for around an eighth. There are 15 residues in the CDR3. CDR1 and CDR2 (germline): SGHAT, FQNNGV. Trimming cost V 3 bases and J 4 bases; bases outside gene matches: 7.

The sequencing input was peripheral blood. The chain has TRBV11-2 and TRBJ1-2; 8 bases are a match to TRBD1. This clonotype was obtained from a man older than 75 with acute or convalescent COVID-19. The CDR3 region is CASSLAQGVSYGYTF. As DNA, the CDR3 is TGTGCCAGCAGCTTGGCACAGGGGGTTAGCTATGGCTACACCTTC.